The entry below gives a single T cell receptor (beta chain) sequence along with its context. Its specificity is not known. This specimen belongs to a study of graft-versus-host responses after intestinal transplantation. Study-level findings and limits: Among recipient marrow samples, GvH clones were found; some appeared first in ileum or blood. Early post-transplant falls in HvG clones accompanied the peak levels of circulating GvH clones.

J lost 4 bases, V lost 2 bases, and 4 bases had no gene match. The CDR3 consists of 14 residues. Germline lookup yields CDR1 MGHRA and CDR2 YSYEKL. Libraries were prepared by immunoSEQ multiplex PCR; TCRdb keeps only in-frame clonotypes and omits some of them. Of about 30,000 clones detected, about 80% appear once; the ten largest clones hold around 3.3%. Investigators treated the graft tissue so that it released intraepithelial and lamina propria lymphocytes. The chain carries TRBV4-1 and TRBJ1-1; 7 positions agree with TRBD1. Material: ileum tissue, obtained 98 days after intestinal transplantation. This clonotype was obtained from a human patient who received an intestinal transplant, so some T cells may come from the graft donor. CDR3 bases: TGCGCCAGCAGCCAAACAGGGGAAGGCACTGAAGCTTTCTTT. This translates into CASSQTGEGTEAFF.